This is a list of T cell receptor beta chains from one sample in a study of CD8+CD57+ T cells in acquired aplastic anemia. TCRdb analysed the reads with MiXCR anew, one entry per CDR3 protein. The sample consists of 150,000 to 200,000 distinct CDR3 sequences, roughly half of them appearing once. Sequencing input: sorted CD4+, CD8+, or CD8+CD57+ T cells (not recorded which) from PBMCs. The receptors derive from a human donor in good health. Both conserved end residues are part of each CDR3. D genes are given only for firm matches. Rows may omit the clone size; those that give it use once, few, many or a size class.

D	V	J	size	DNA	CDR3
-	TRBV7-9	TRBJ2-5	-	TGTGCCAGGCGGACCGGGTGCTTC	CARRTGCF
-	TRBV10-2	TRBJ1-1	few	TGCGCCAGCAGTGAGTCGGGGAAACAGGGGAACACTGAAGCTTTCTTT	CASSESGKQGNTEAFF
TRBD1	TRBV24-1	TRBJ1-2	many	TGTGCCACCAAAGGACAGGGCTTGGATGGCTACACCTTC	CATKGQGLDGYTF
-	TRBV24-1	TRBJ2-5	-	TGTGCCACCAGTGATTTTTCGGGCACAGGGCAAGAGACCCAGTACTTC	CATSDFSGTGQETQYF
TRBD1	TRBV11-1	TRBJ1-2	-	TGTGCCAGCAGCCTCCAGAAAACAGGGGGTGGGGACTATGGCTACACCTTC	CASSLQKTGGGDYGYTF
TRBD2	TRBV7-2	TRBJ2-1	-	TGTGCCAGCAGCTTAGCGACTAGCGGGAGGGCCGGGCATGAGCAGTTCTTC	CASSLATSGRAGHEQFF
TRBD2	TRBV5-1	TRBJ2-3	-	TGCGCCAGCAGCTCTGGACTAGCGGGGAGCACAGATACGCAGTATTTT	CASSSGLAGSTDTQYF
-	TRBV19	TRBJ1-2	-	TGTGCCAGTAGTACAGCCGGGTCTCCTGGCTATACCTTC	CASSTAGSPGYTF
-	TRBV18	TRBJ2-1	-	TGTGCCAGCTCACCAGATATGAGGTTTGAGCAGTTCTTC	CASSPDMRFEQFF
-	TRBV7-9	TRBJ1-2	-	TGTGCCAGCAGCTTCCCCCCCGCCTTC	CASSFPPAF
TRBD1	TRBV5-1	TRBJ1-1	-	TGCGCCAGCGGCCCCGGGACAGCGGGTTGGAACACTGAAGCTTTCTTT	CASGPGTAGWNTEAFF
-	TRBV4-1	TRBJ2-2	-	TGCGCCAGCAGCCAAGATTCGGGGTTCGTCAGCCGCACCGGGGAGCTGTTTTTT	CASSQDSGFVSRTGELFF
TRBD1	TRBV20-1	TRBJ2-2	many	TGCAGTGCTAGAGTTAAGGCAGGGGGTCCCGGGGAGCTGTTTTTT	CSARVKAGGPGELFF
-	TRBV7-2	TRBJ2-3	medium-sized	TGTGCCAGCAGCTTCACTCCAACAGATACGCAGTATTTT	CASSFTPTDTQYF
-	TRBV7-9	TRBJ2-7	-	TGTGCCAGCAGTTGGGGCCCCTACGAGCAGTACTTC	CASSWGPYEQYF
-	TRBV6-1	TRBJ2-3	few	TGTGCCAGCATCGGGGCAGGACTAATCTTAGATACGCAGTATTTT	CASIGAGLILDTQYF
-	TRBV5-8	TRBJ2-7	once	TGTGCCAGCAGCGTAATCGACTACGAGCAGTACTTC	CASSVIDYEQYF
-	TRBV5-4	TRBJ1-6	-	TGTGCCAGCAGCTTGGATGGTCATAATTCACCCCTCCACTTT	CASSLDGHNSPLHF
TRBD2	TRBV29-1	TRBJ2-5	-	TGCAGGGTACATAGCGGGGCGGTGGAGACCCAGTACTTC	CRVHSGAVETQYF
-	TRBV3-1	TRBJ1-1	-	TGTGCCAGCAGCCAAGCTGCGACGAACACTGAAGCTTTCTTT	CASSQAATNTEAFF
TRBD2	TRBV29-1	TRBJ2-7	many	TGCAGCGTTCGGCCCTACACGGGAGGGCCCTACGAGCAGTACTTC	CSVRPYTGGPYEQYF
-	TRBV7-2	TRBJ2-7	-	TGTGCTAGCTCGCCAAACCGCCCCTTAGTCGAGCAGTACTTC	CASSPNRPLVEQYF
TRBD2	TRBV24-1	TRBJ2-7	-	TGTGCCACCAGTGATTTAGGCCCCGGGACTAGCGGCTACGAGCAGTACTTC	CATSDLGPGTSGYEQYF
-	TRBV9	TRBJ2-7	once	TGTGCCAGCAGCGTAGGCCCAGACAGCTCCTACGAGCAGTACTTC	CASSVGPDSSYEQYF
-	TRBV2	TRBJ2-7	few	TGTGCCAGCTTCGAGGGCCACGAGCAGTACTTC	CASFEGHEQYF
-	TRBV7-7	TRBJ1-1	many	TGTGCTAGCAGCTTAAACGTCAACACTGAAGCTTTCTTT	CASSLNVNTEAFF
TRBD1	TRBV12-3/TRBV12-4	TRBJ2-7	-	TGTGCCAGCAGCCACCTTGGGACAGGGGTCTACGAGCAGTACTTC	CASSHLGTGVYEQYF